Following are 10 T cell receptor beta chains from one sample sequenced in a study of control samples from healthy donors and cancer patients. Produced via immunoSEQ multiplex PCR; TCRdb's table is partial and in-frame only. The sample lists some 100,000 clones; around 80% were seen once. The material sequenced was blood. Source of these receptors: a young woman in good health.

J is TRBJ2-5 and V is TRBV25-1; no firm D call. V was pared by 8 bases and J by 2 bases, with 9 bases between. The CDR3 length is 12 residues. CDR1 and CDR2 from the germline V gene are MGHDK and SYGVNS. The CDR3 reads CASSFGQETQYF. In DNA form, the CDR3 reads TGTGCCAGCTCTTTTGGTCAAGAGACCCAGTACTTC.

The V gene is TRBV3-1 (or the pseudogene TRBV3-2), the J gene TRBJ2-3; the match to TRBD2 covers 15 bases. The ends lost 0 bases at V and 5 bases at J; junction bases unmatched: 6. The CDR3 sequence is 18 residues long. Per germline, CDR1 LGHDT and CDR2 YNNKEL (reference sequence). CDR3 DNA sequence: TGTGCCAGCAGCCAAGATCTTGGACTAGCGGGGGGGCTAGATACGCAGTATTTT. The encoded protein is CASSQDLGLAGGLDTQYF.

This chain joins TRBV7-8 and TRBJ2-1; D not certain. Germline V gene sequence: CDR1 SGHVS, CDR2 FQNEAQ. This CDR3 is 16 amino acids long. V was cut by 1 base and J by 8 bases, with 18 bases left in between. CDR3 DNA: TGTGCCAGCAGCTTAGGGCAGACCGTCCGGGTCGATGAGCAGTTCTTC. Its translation is CASSLGQTVRVDEQFF.

The J gene is TRBJ2-3, the V gene TRBV7-2; the match to TRBD1 covers 9 bases. With V trimmed by 5 bases and J by 3 bases, 6 bases remained unmatched. Germline values: CDR1 SGHTA, CDR2 FQGNSA. This CDR3 has 15 residues. CDR3 nucleotide sequence: TGTGCCAGCAGCCTACAGGGGGCGAAAACAGATACGCAGTATTTT. It codes for CASSLQGAKTDTQYF.

The chain carries TRBV3-1 (or the pseudogene TRBV3-2) and TRBJ1-3; perhaps TRBD1 as D (5 bases). The CDR3 consists of 13 residues. The V end was cut by 6 bases, the J end by 8 bases, with 14 bases between. Germline-derived CDR1 and CDR2 are LGHDT and YNNKEL (reference sequence). In DNA form, the CDR3 reads TGTGCCAGCAGGGGGGGTCCGCGCGACACCATATATTTT. Translated, it gives CASRGGPRDTIYF.

The chain's CDR3 is CASSAPGSSYEQYF. CDR3 nucleotides: TGTGCCAGCAGCGCGCCCGGGAGCTCCTACGAGCAGTACTTC. The chain uses TRBV6-2 or TRBV6-3 and TRBJ2-7; tentatively, D is TRBD2 (6 bases). Per the germline V gene, CDR1 is MNHEY and CDR2 is SVGEGT. The CDR3 sequence is 14 residues long. Trimming pared 6 bases from V and 0 bases from J, leaving 12 bases between.

The chain couples TRBV20-1 to TRBJ2-3; D might be TRBD2 (7 bases). The germline V and J ends were trimmed by 3 bases and 2 bases, with 15 bases remaining between them. CDR1 and CDR2 from the germline V gene are DFQATT and SNEGSKA (reference sequence). The CDR3 runs to 15 residues. CDR3 in amino acids: CSASELRGLTDTQYF. CDR3 DNA: TGCAGTGCTAGTGAACTGCGGGGGCTCACAGATACGCAGTATTTT.

The chain is built from TRBV12-3 or TRBV12-4 and TRBJ2-7, with D tentatively TRBD1 (5 bases). Trimming cost V 6 bases and J 6 bases, with 15 bases left between them. The CDR3 spans 13 residues. In DNA, the CDR3 is TGTGCCAGCAGGGGTACAGGCGCCCTCGAGCAGTACTTC. As protein: CASRGTGALEQYF.

The chain joins TRBV19 to TRBJ2-5; 7 positions match TRBD1. CDR3 length equals 16 residues. Germline lookup yields CDR1 LNHDA and CDR2 SQIVND (reference sequence). The V segment lost 3 bases and the J segment 5 bases; nucleotides outside the gene matches: 12. The chain's CDR3 is CASSIDSGRGQETQYF. The DNA of the CDR3 is TGTGCCAGTAGTATCGACTCGGGAAGGGGGCAGGAGACCCAGTACTTC.

V is TRBV6-4 and J is TRBJ2-1; 11 bases are shared with TRBD1. The CDR3 covers 13 residues. CDR1 is MRHNA and CDR2 is SNTAGT in the germline V gene. The junction had 1 base not matched to a gene; V was cut back by 4 bases and J by 8 bases. The CDR3 sequence: CASSGDRGDEQFF. The CDR3 coding sequence is TGTGCCAGCAGTGGGGACAGGGGGGATGAGCAGTTCTTC.